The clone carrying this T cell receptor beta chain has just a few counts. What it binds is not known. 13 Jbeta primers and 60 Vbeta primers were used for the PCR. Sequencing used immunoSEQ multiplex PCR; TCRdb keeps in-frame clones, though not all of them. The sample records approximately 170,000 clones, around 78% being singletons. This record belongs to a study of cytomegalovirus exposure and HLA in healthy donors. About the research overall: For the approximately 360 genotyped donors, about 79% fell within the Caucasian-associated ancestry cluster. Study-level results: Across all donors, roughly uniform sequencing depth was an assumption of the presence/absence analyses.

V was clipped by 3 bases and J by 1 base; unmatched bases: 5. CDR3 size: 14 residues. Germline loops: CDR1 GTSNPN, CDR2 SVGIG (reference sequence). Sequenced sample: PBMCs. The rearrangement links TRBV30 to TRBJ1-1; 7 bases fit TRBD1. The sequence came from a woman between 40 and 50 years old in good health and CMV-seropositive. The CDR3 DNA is TGTGCCTGGAGGCAACGGGACAGGAACACTGAAGCTTTCTTT. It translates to CAWRQRDRNTEAFF.